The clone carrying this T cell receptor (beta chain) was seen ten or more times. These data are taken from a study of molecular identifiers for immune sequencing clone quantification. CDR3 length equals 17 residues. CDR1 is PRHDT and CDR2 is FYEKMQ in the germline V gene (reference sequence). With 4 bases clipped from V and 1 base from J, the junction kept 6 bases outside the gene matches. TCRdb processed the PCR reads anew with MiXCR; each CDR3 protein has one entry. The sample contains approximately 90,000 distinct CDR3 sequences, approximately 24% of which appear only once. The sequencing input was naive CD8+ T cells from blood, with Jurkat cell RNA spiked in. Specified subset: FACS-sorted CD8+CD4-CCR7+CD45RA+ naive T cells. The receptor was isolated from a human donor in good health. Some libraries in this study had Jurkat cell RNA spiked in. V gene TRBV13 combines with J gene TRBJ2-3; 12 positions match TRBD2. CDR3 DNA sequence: TGTGCCAGCAGCTCCAGGACTAGCGGGATTGGCACAGATACGCAGTATTTT. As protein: CASSSRTSGIGTDTQYF.